This T cell receptor beta chain stems from a study of T cell repertoires in cytomegalovirus infection. Study details: Alongside well-studied HLA-B-restricted CMV epitopes, recently identified HLA-C-restricted CMV epitopes were also used. Shared public TCR beta signatures pointed to both CMV infection and a matching HLA type. Study findings and constraints: Adding up the frequency of public TCR beta families identified people who carried CMV plus the relevant HLA. The response measured ex vivo was dominated by TCR beta clonotypes (HLA-C-restricted and CMV-specific).

Comment on this clonotype: The antigen is not known.

The CDR3 has 15 residues. The germline V gene has CDR1 MRHNA and CDR2 SNTAGT. The V gene lost 4 bases and the J gene lost 9 bases, with 16 bases spanning the gap. TCRdb recomputed calls from the reads with MiXCR, one row per CDR3 protein. The sample contains some 700,000 distinct CDR3 sequences, around 35% of which appear only once. V gene TRBV6-4 combines with J gene TRBJ1-6; D is unresolved. This receptor was taken from a human donor in good health (CMV status not recorded). Some clones in this sample may be carry-over from other donors' samples. Sequences were derived from cultured PBMCs, sampled from culture after CMV antigen stimulation. The CDR3 DNA is TGTGCCAGCAGTGCCCAGGATAAGAACAGTTCACCCCTCCACTTT. Translating it yields CASSAQDKNSSPLHF.